This TCR beta chain was found in a study of OX40 agonist ivuxolimab in advanced cancers. Regarding the research as a whole: Ivuxolimab was a fully human IgG2 agonistic monoclonal antibody targeting the costimulatory receptor OX40 (CD134). Intravenous ivuxolimab was administered to patients every 2 weeks at six dose levels: 0.01, 0.1, 0.3, 1.5, 3 and 10 mg/kg. Of the roughly 53 patients in dose escalation, about 20 had hepatocellular carcinoma, around 15 had melanoma, 9 had renal cell carcinoma and 9 had head and neck cancer. In the dose-escalation cohort, approximately 80% of patients were male, and the mean age was 60 years with a range of 23 to 79. Patients were allowed to have had prior anti-PD-1, anti-PD-L1 or anti-CTLA-4 therapy, and around 40% of the dose-escalation patients had previously received checkpoint inhibitors. Partial responses occurred in three dose-escalation patients: two with cutaneous melanoma and one with hepatocellular carcinoma. Peripheral TCRbeta sequencing aimed to test whether ivuxolimab altered TCR sequence diversity and caused clonal T-cell expansion. The monotherapy dose-escalation portion (N of about 49 patients) of the phase I ivuxolimab trial is reported in the paper.

As to this clone: Its antigen is currently not known. No much larger clone exists at a distance of one base, and base qualities are not known.

For sequencing of the TCRbeta CDR3 region, genomic DNA was extracted from the sorted cells. The immunoSEQ Assay was used to sequence the TCRbeta CDR3 regions. The clones in this table, taken by TCRdb from immuneACCESS, are in-frame only. Not every clone is retained; where verified, under half of the shortfall comes from an unresolved V gene, and the cause of the rest is unknown. Within this sample are 35,000 to 45,000 clones, with roughly 86% of them counted one time only. The top ten clonotypes cover around a fifth of the sample. The full study reports these points: Low levels of normalized T-cell clonal expansion were also seen in some patients who did not respond. Antigen specificity was not determined for the clonally expanded peripheral T cells. After ivuxolimab, more expanded clones were found on average in CD8+ T cells than in CD4+ T cells. In the 0.1-3.0 mg/kg groups, partial responders were among the patients with the lowest normalized peripheral clonal expansion, particularly in CD8+ T cells. Clonal expansion of both CD4+ and CD8+ blood T cells was observed from baseline to week 6 at doses 0.1 to 3.0 mg/kg.

Patients with a history of autoimmune disease or receiving systemic immunosuppression were excluded from the trial. In every dose cohort, peripheral blood was drawn for TCR sequencing at baseline, cycle 4 day 1, and cycle 7 day 1. The samples were drawn from a first-in-human, open-label, multicenter phase I dose-escalation trial of ivuxolimab. Adults with locally advanced or metastatic melanoma, renal cell, hepatocellular, or head and neck squamous cell carcinoma were enrolled in the trial. Before TCR sequencing, CD4+ T cells and CD8+ T cells were sorted from peripheral blood as separate populations. This sequence originates from an adult with an advanced solid tumor such as melanoma, head and neck, liver or kidney cancer. The sample in question was CD4+ or CD8+ T cells sorted from blood, obtained in a trial of the OX40 agonist ivuxolimab.

The CDR3 in this case is CASSRIEGFDTEAFF. The sequenced DNA is TGTGCCAGCAGTAGAATTGAGGGTTTCGACACTGAAGCTTTCTTT. The V and J genes are TRBV28 and TRBJ1-1, with the D gene uncertain. The CDR3 covers 15 residues, taking in both the cysteine and the phenylalanine. Only CDR3 DNA remains: 45 bases, in frame from the first base. Via the germline V gene, CDR1 is MDHEN and CDR2 SYDVKM. Between the V and J ends, shortened by 5 bases and 3 bases respectively, the junction contains 16 bases.